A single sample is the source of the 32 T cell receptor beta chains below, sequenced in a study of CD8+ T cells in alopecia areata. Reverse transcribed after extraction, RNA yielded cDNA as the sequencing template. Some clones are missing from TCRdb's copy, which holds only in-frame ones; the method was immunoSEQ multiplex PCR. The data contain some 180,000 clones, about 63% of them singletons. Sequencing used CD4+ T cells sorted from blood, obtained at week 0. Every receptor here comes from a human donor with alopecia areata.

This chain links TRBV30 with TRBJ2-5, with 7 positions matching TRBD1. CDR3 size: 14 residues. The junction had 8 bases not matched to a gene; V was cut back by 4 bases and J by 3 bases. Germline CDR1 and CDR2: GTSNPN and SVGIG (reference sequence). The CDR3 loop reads CAWTPRTGEETQYF. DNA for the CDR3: TGTGCCTGGACCCCTCGGACAGGAGAAGAGACCCAGTACTTC.

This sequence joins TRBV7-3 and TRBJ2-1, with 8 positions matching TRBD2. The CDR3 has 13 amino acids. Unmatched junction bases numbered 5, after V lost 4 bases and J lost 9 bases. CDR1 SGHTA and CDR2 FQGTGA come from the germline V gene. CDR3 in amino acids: CASSSTAGGEQFF. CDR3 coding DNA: TGTGCCAGCAGCTCTACTGCGGGGGGTGAGCAGTTCTTC. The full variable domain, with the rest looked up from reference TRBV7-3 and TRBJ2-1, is GAGVSQTPSNKVTEKGKYVELRCDPISGHTALYWYRQSLGQGPEFLIYFQGTGAADDSGLPNDRFFAVRPEGSVSTLKIQRTERGDSAVYLCASSSTAGGEQFFGPGTRLTVL.

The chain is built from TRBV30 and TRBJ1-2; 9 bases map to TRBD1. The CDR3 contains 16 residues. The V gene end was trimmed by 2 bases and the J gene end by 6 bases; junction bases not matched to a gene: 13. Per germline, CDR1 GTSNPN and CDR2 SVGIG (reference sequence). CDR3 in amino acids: CAWSTPGTGRSHGYTF. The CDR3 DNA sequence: TGTGCCTGGAGTACCCCAGGGACAGGGAGATCGCATGGCTACACCTTC.

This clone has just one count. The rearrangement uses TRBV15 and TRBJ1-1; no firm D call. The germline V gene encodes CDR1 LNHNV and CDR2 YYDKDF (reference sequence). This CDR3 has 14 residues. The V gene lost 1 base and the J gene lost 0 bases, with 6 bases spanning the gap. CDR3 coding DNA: TGTGCCACCAGCAGAGTGCCGGTGAACACTGAAGCTTTCTTT. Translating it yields CATSRVPVNTEAFF. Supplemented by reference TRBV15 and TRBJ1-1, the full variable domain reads DAMVIQNPRYQVTQFGKPVTLSCSQTLNHNVMYWYQQKSSQAPKLLFHYYDKDFNNEADTPDNFQSRRPNTSFCFLDIRSPGLGDTAMYLCATSRVPVNTEAFFGQGTRLTVV.

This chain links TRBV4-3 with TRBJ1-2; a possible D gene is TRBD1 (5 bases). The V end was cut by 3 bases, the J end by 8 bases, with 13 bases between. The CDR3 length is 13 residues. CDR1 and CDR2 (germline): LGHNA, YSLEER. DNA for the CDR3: TGCGCCAGCAGCCATGAAGACAGTTACGGCTACACCTTC. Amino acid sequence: CASSHEDSYGYTF.

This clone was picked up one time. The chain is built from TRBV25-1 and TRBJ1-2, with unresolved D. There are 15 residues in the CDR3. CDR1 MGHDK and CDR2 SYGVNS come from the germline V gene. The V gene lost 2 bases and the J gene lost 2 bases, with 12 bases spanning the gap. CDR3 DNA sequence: TGTGCCAGCAGTGAAACTAGGACGGCAAACTATGGCTACACCTTC. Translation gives CASSETRTANYGYTF.

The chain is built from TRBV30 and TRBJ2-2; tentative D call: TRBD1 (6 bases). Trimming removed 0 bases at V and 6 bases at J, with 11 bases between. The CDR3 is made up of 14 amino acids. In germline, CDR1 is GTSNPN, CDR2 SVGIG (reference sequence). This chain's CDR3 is CAWSVQRTAGELFF. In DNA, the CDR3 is TGTGCCTGGAGTGTACAAAGGACAGCCGGGGAGCTGTTTTTT.

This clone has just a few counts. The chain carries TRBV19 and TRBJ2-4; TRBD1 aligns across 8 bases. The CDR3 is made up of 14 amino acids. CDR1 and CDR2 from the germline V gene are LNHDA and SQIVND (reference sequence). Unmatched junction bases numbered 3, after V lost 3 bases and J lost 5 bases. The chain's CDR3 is CASSMDRAQNIQYF. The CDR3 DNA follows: TGTGCCAGTAGTATGGACAGGGCTCAAAACATTCAGTACTTC.

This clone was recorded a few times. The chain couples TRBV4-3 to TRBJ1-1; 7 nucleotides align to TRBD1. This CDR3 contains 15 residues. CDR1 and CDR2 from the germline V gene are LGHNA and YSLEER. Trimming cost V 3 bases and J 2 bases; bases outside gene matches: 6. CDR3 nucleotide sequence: TGCGCCAGCAGCCACGTTAGACAGGGTAACACTGAAGCTTTCTTT. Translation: CASSHVRQGNTEAFF.

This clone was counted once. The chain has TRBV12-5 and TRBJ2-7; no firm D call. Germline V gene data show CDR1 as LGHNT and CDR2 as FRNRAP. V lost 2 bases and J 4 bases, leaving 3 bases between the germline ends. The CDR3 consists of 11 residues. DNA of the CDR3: TGTGCTAGTGGTTTGAAGTACGAGCAGTACTTC. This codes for CASGLKYEQYF.

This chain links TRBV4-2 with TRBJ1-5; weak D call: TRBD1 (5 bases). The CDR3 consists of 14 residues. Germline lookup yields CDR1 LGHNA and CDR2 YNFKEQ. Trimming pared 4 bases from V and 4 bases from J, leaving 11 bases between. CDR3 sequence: CASSPREGNQPQHF. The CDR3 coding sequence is TGTGCCAGCAGCCCCCGAGAGGGGAATCAGCCCCAGCATTTT.

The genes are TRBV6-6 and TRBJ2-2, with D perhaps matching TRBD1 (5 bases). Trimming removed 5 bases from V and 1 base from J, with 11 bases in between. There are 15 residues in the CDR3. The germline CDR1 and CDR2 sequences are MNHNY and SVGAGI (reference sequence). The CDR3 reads CASSLDGQNTGELFF. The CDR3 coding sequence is TGTGCCAGCAGTCTGGACGGACAGAACACCGGGGAGCTGTTTTTT.

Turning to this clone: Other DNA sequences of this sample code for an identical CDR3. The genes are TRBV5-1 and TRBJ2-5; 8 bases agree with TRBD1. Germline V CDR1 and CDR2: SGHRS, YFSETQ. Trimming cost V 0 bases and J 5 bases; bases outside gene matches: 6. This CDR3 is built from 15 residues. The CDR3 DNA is TGCGCCAGCAGCTTGGGTCAGGGGGCCCGGGAGACCCAGTACTTC. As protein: CASSLGQGARETQYF.

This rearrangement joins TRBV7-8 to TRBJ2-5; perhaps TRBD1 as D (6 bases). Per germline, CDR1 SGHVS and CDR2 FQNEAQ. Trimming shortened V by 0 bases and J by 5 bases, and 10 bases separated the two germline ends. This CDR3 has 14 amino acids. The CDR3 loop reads CASSLAYREETQYF. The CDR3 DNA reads TGTGCCAGCAGCTTAGCGTACAGGGAGGAGACCCAGTACTTC.

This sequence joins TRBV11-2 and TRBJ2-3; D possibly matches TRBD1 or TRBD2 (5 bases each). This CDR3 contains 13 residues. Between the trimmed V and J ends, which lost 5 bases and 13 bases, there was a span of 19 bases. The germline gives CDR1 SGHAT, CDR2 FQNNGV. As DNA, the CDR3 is TGTGCCAGCAGCCCAACCACCGGGACCGTGGAGTATTTT. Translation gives CASSPTTGTVEYF. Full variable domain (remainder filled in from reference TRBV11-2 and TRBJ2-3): EAGVAQSPRYKIIEKRQSVAFWCNPISGHATLYWYQQILGQGPKLLIQFQNNGVVDDSQLPKDRFSAERLKGVDSTLKIQPAKLEDSAVYLCASSPTTGTVEYFGPGTRLTVL.

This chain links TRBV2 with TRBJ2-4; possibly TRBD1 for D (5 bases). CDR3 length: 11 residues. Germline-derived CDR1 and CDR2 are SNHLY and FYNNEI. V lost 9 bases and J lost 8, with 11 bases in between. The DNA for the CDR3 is TGTGCCAGTCAGGGATTGGACATTCAGTACTTC. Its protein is CASQGLDIQYF.

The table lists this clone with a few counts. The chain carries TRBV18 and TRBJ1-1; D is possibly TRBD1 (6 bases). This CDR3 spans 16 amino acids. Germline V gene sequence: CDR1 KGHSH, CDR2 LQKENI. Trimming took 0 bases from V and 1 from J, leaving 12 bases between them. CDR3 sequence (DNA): TGTGCCAGCTCACCACCGGGTCGGGGGCCGAACACTGAAGCTTTCTTT. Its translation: CASSPPGRGPNTEAFF.

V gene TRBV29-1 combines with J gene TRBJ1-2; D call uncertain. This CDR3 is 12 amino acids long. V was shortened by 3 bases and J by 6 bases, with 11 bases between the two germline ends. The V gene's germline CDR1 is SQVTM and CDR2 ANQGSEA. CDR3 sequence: CSVEVGTDGYTF. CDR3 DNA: TGCAGCGTTGAGGTGGGTACGGATGGCTACACCTTC.

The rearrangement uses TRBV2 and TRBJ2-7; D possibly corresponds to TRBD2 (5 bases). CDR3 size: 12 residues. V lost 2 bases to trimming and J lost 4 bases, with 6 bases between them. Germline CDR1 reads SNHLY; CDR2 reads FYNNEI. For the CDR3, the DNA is TGTGCCAGCAGTGAACGGGGATACGAGCAGTACTTC. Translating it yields CASSERGYEQYF.

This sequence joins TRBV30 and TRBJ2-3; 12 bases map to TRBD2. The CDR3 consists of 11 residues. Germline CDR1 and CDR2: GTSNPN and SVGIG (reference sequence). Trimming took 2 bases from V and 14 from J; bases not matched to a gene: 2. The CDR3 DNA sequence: TGTGCCTGGAGTACTAGCGGGGGGAGGTATTTT. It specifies CAWSTSGGRYF.

The chain's CDR3 is CASSGGTGIYEQYF. The CDR3 bases are TGTGCCAGCAGTGGGGGGACAGGGATCTACGAGCAGTACTTC. The rearrangement joins TRBV2 to TRBJ2-7; 9 nucleotides align to TRBD1. The length of the CDR3 is 14 residues. With V trimmed by 4 bases and J by 3 bases, 4 bases remained unmatched. Germline V gene sequence: CDR1 SNHLY, CDR2 FYNNEI.

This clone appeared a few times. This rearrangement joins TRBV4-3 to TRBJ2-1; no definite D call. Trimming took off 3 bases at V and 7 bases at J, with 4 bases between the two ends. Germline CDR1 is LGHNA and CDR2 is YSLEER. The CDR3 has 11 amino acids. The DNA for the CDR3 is TGCGCCAGCAGCCAGAGTAATGAGCAGTTCTTC. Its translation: CASSQSNEQFF.

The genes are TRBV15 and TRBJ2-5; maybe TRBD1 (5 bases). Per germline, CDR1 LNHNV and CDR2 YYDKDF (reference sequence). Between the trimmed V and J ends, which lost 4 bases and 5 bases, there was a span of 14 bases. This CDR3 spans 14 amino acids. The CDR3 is CATSKSLTAETQYF. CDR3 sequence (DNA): TGTGCCACCAGCAAGAGCTTGACAGCCGAGACCCAGTACTTC.

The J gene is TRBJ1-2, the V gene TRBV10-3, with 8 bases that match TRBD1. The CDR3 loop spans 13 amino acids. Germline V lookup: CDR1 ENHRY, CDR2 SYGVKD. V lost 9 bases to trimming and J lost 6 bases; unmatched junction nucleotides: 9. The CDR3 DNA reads TGTGCCATGCGGACAGGGAGGGAAGATGGCTACACCTTC. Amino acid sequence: CAMRTGREDGYTF.

The CDR3 region is CSVLRTGAGYGYTF. The CDR3 DNA sequence: TGCAGCGTCCTTAGGACAGGGGCTGGCTATGGCTACACCTTC. The gene calls are TRBV29-1 and TRBJ1-2; TRBD1 matches 9 bases. Losses at the gene ends were 6 bases for V and 4 bases for J; bases not matched to a gene: 9. The CDR3 contains 14 residues. CDR1 and CDR2 from the germline V gene are SQVTM and ANQGSEA.

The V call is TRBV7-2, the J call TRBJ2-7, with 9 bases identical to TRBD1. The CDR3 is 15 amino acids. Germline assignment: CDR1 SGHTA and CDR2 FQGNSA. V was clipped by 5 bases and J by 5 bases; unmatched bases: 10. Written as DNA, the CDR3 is TGTGCCAGCAGCACAACAGGGGGCTTTTCCCACGAGCAGTACTTC. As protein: CASSTTGGFSHEQYF.

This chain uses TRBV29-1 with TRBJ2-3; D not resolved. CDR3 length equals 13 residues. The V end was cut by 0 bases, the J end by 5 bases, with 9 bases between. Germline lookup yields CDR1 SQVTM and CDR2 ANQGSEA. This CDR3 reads CSVEDLNVDTQYF. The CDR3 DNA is TGCAGCGTTGAAGATCTAAACGTAGATACGCAGTATTTT.

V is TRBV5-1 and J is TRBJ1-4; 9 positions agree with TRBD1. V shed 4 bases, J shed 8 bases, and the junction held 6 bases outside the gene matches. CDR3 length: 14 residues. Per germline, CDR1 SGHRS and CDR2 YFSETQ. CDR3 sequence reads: CASSQDRGEEKLFF. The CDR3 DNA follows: TGCGCCAGCAGCCAGGACAGGGGAGAGGAAAAACTGTTTTTT.

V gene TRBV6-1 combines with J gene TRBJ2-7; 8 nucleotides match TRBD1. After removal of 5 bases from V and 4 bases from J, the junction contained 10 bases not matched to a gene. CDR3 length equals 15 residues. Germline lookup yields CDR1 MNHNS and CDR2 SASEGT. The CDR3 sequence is CASSHHPRQGYEQYF. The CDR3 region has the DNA TGTGCCAGCAGTCACCACCCTCGACAGGGGTACGAGCAGTACTTC.

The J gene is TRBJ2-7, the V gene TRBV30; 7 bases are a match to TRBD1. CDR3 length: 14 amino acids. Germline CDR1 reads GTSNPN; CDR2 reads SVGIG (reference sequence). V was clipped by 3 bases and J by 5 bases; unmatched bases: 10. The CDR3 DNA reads TGTGCCTGGAGGAGGGACAGTCCCACTAACGAGCAGTACTTC. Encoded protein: CAWRRDSPTNEQYF. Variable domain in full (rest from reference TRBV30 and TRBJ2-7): SQTIHQWPATLVQPVGSPLSLECTVEGTSNPNLYWYRQAAGRGLQLLFYSVGIGQISSEVPQNLSASRPQDRQFILSSKKLLLSDSGFYLCAWRRDSPTNEQYFGPGTRLTVT.

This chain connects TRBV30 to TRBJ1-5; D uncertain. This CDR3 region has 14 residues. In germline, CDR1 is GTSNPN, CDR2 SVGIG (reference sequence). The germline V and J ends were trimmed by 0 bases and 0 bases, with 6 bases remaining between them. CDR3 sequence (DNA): TGTGCCTGGAGTGTACAAAATAGCAATCAGCCCCAGCATTTT. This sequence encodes CAWSVQNSNQPQHF.

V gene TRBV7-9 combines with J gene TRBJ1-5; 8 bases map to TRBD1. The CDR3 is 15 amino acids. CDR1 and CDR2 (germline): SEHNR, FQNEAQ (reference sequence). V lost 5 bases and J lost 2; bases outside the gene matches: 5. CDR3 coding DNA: TGTGCCAGCAGCCCGACAGGGGATGGCAATCAGCCCCAGCATTTT. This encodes CASSPTGDGNQPQHF. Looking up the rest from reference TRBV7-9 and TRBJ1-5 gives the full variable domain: DTGVSQNPRHKITKRGQNVTFRCDPISEHNRLYWYRQTLGQGPEFLTYFQNEAQLEKSRLLSDRFSAERPKGSFSTLEIQRTEQGDSAMYLCASSPTGDGNQPQHFGDGTRLSIL.